Listed below are T cell receptor beta chains from one sample, sequenced in a study of blood T cell repertoires in COVID-19. Assay used: immunoSEQ multiplex PCR; TCRdb lists only in-frame clones, some missing. The sample includes hundreds of thousands of clones, around 84% of them seen just once. Sequencing was done on a sample of PBMCs or T cells enriched from blood (not recorded which). These receptors all come from a man between 18 and 29 years old who had recovered from COVID-19. The CDR3 runs from the conserved cysteine through the conserved F or W. The D gene is left open where the match is weak. Size is stated for part of the rows, as once, few or many counts, or as a class when the clone is expanded.

V: TRBV30; J: TRBJ1-2; D: NA; size: NA; DNA: TGTGCCTGGAAGGCCCCGGGAGGGACTGGCTACACCTTC; CDR3: CAWKAPGGTGYTF
V: TRBV29-1; J: TRBJ2-5; D: TRBD1; size: NA; DNA: TGCAGCGTCGACGGGGACAGGGGTGGGGAGACCCAGTACTTC; CDR3: CSVDGDRGGETQYF
V: TRBV12-5; J: TRBJ2-1; D: TRBD1; size: NA; DNA: TGTGCTAGTGGTCCGGGAGGACAGGGGTTGCGGAATGAGCAGTTCTTC; CDR3: CASGPGGQGLRNEQFF
V: TRBV30; J: TRBJ1-1; D: TRBD1; size: NA; DNA: TGTGCCTGGAGTCGAGACAGGGTGTCAGGGGGTTTT; CDR3: CAWSRDRVSGGF
V: TRBV21-1; J: TRBJ1-5; D: NA; size: NA; DNA: TGTGCCAGCAGCAAAGGAATAAGGACAGTATGTAATCAGCCCCAGCATTTT; CDR3: CASSKGIRTVCNQPQHF
V: TRBV6-5; J: TRBJ2-2; D: TRBD2; size: NA; DNA: TGTGCCAGCAGTTACGGGACTAGGTACACCGGGGAGCTGTTTTTT; CDR3: CASSYGTRYTGELFF
V: TRBV18; J: TRBJ1-4; D: TRBD1; size: NA; DNA: TGTGCCAGCTCACCCCTCACCGGGACAGGTCGCGAAAAACTGTTTTTT; CDR3: CASSPLTGTGREKLFF
V: TRBV7-2; J: TRBJ2-7; D: TRBD1; size: NA; DNA: TGTGCCAGCAGCAGGGGACAGGGACCCTCCTACGAGCAGTACTTC; CDR3: CASSRGQGPSYEQYF
V: TRBV10-3; J: TRBJ1-2; D: NA; size: NA; DNA: TGTGCCATCAGTGTCCAGGGTGCAGGCTACACCTTC; CDR3: CAISVQGAGYTF
V: TRBV28; J: TRBJ1-4; D: NA; size: NA; DNA: TGTGCCAGCAGTTCTGGATCAGCGGTCGAAAAACTGTTTTTT; CDR3: CASSSGSAVEKLFF
V: TRBV2; J: TRBJ1-1; D: NA; size: once; DNA: TGTGCCAGCAGGATAGAGAAAGGGAGCACTGAAGCTTTCTTT; CDR3: CASRIEKGSTEAFF
V: TRBV28; J: TRBJ2-5; D: NA; size: NA; DNA: TGTGCCAGCAGTTTATCGTCCAGTGGGGAGAATAGGGCAGAGACCCAGTACTTC; CDR3: CASSLSSSGENRAETQYF
V: TRBV7-8; J: TRBJ1-2; D: NA; size: NA; DNA: TGTGCCAGCAGCTTAGAGGCGGCGGGGAAAGGCTACACCTTC; CDR3: CASSLEAAGKGYTF
V: TRBV7-2; J: TRBJ1-1; D: NA; size: NA; DNA: TGTGCCAGCAGCTTACAGGGCGGGGACACTGAAGCTTTCTTT; CDR3: CASSLQGGDTEAFF
V: TRBV28; J: TRBJ2-1; D: TRBD2; size: NA; DNA: TGTGCCAGCAGTCTTTCTCTAGCGGGCATCTCCTACAATGAGCAGTTCTTC; CDR3: CASSLSLAGISYNEQFF
V: TRBV27; J: TRBJ2-3; D: NA; size: NA; DNA: TGTGCCAGCAGTTTTGCCAGGGGCGCAGATACGCAGTATTTT; CDR3: CASSFARGADTQYF
V: TRBV5-4; J: TRBJ1-5; D: NA; size: NA; DNA: TGTGCCAGCAGCTTGGACACTCAGCCCCAGCATTTT; CDR3: CASSLDTQPQHF
V: TRBV3-1/TRBV3-2; J: TRBJ2-2; D: TRBD2; size: NA; DNA: TGTGCCAGCAAACGGCTAGCGGATTACTCGCCCGAGAACACCGGGGAGCTGTTTTTT; CDR3: CASKRLADYSPENTGELFF
V: TRBV28; J: TRBJ1-5; D: NA; size: NA; DNA: TGTGCCAGCAGTCAACGGCGACAGGGCAATCAGCCCCAGCATTTT; CDR3: CASSQRRQGNQPQHF
V: TRBV2; J: TRBJ1-1; D: NA; size: NA; DNA: TGTGCCAGCATAAACTTGAACACTGAAGCTTTCTTT; CDR3: CASINLNTEAFF
V: TRBV2; J: TRBJ2-5; D: TRBD2; size: NA; DNA: TGTGCCAGCACTCACCCGGGACTAGCGGGAGGGCCGTCGATTTATGAGACCCAGTACTTC; CDR3: CASTHPGLAGGPSIYETQYF
V: TRBV12-3/TRBV12-4; J: TRBJ1-2; D: TRBD1; size: NA; DNA: TGTGCCAGCAGTTTAGGGACAGGGGAAGGCTACACCTTC; CDR3: CASSLGTGEGYTF
V: TRBV2; J: TRBJ2-7; D: NA; size: NA; DNA: TGTGCCAGCAGTGAAACCGGGGGACTCACCTACGAGCAGTACTTC; CDR3: CASSETGGLTYEQYF
V: TRBV28; J: TRBJ2-3; D: NA; size: few; DNA: TGTGCCAGCAGTTCCCCTACTAGCCGGATCACAGATACGCAGTATTTT; CDR3: CASSSPTSRITDTQYF
V: TRBV11-2; J: TRBJ2-3; D: TRBD2; size: NA; DNA: TGTGCCAGCAGCCCCACCGGGGCTAGCGGGGGATACACAGATACGCAGTATTTT; CDR3: CASSPTGASGGYTDTQYF
V: TRBV30; J: TRBJ1-6; D: NA; size: NA; DNA: TGTGCCTGGAGACCGGAGAATTCACCCCTCCACTTT; CDR3: CAWRPENSPLHF
V: TRBV7-9; J: TRBJ2-1; D: TRBD2; size: once; DNA: TGTGCCAGCAGCTTAGCAGCGGGAGGCCACAATGAGCAGTTCTTC; CDR3: CASSLAAGGHNEQFF
V: TRBV10-2; J: TRBJ2-2; D: NA; size: NA; DNA: TGCGCCAGCAGTGACGCCAGGGGGGACACCGGGGAGCTGTTTTTT; CDR3: CASSDARGDTGELFF
V: TRBV27; J: TRBJ1-5; D: TRBD1; size: NA; DNA: TGTGCCAGCAGTTTATCCGCCCCCCTACAGGGGTTTAGCAATCAGCCCCAGCATTTT; CDR3: CASSLSAPLQGFSNQPQHF
V: TRBV5-8; J: TRBJ1-6; D: NA; size: NA; DNA: TGTGCCAGCAGCTTGAGAGGTCTTAATAATTCACCCCTCCACTTT; CDR3: CASSLRGLNNSPLHF
V: TRBV14; J: TRBJ2-7; D: NA; size: NA; DNA: TGTGCCAGCAGTATAACGGGGTTCTCCTACGAGCAGTACTTC; CDR3: CASSITGFSYEQYF
V: TRBV4-1; J: TRBJ2-1; D: NA; size: NA; DNA: TGCGCCAGCAGCCAAGATCCTTTGCGGACACCGCCTCATATTAATGAGCAGTTCTTC; CDR3: CASSQDPLRTPPHINEQFF
V: TRBV5-4; J: TRBJ1-6; D: TRBD1; size: NA; DNA: TGTGCCACCAGGGGGCAGGGGGTGAATTCACCCCTCCACTTT; CDR3: CATRGQGVNSPLHF
V: TRBV11-3; J: TRBJ1-1; D: NA; size: few; DNA: TGTGCCAGCAGCTTACAGATGAACACTGAAGCTTTCTTT; CDR3: CASSLQMNTEAFF
V: TRBV19; J: TRBJ1-1; D: TRBD1; size: NA; DNA: TGTGCCAGTAGTCCCGGGACAGCAGTGAACACTGAAGCTTTCTTT; CDR3: CASSPGTAVNTEAFF
V: TRBV6-5; J: TRBJ1-6; D: TRBD1; size: NA; DNA: TGTGCCAGCAGTTTATCGACAGGGGATTATCCACCCCTCCACTTT; CDR3: CASSLSTGDYPPLHF
V: TRBV9; J: TRBJ2-3; D: NA; size: once; DNA: TGTGCCAGCAGCCTCCGGGGATCTAGCACAGATACGCAGTATTTT; CDR3: CASSLRGSSTDTQYF
V: TRBV11-2; J: TRBJ1-1; D: TRBD1; size: NA; DNA: TGTGCCAGCAGCTTGATAAACAGGGGGGGCACTGAAGCTTTCTTT; CDR3: CASSLINRGGTEAFF
V: TRBV7-8; J: TRBJ1-5; D: TRBD1; size: once; DNA: TGTGCCAGCAGCTTAACCCGGGGGACAGGGGATCAGCCCCAGCATTTT; CDR3: CASSLTRGTGDQPQHF
V: TRBV27; J: TRBJ1-1; D: TRBD1; size: NA; DNA: TGTGCCAGCAGTTTACGCTTTACAGGGGGGAACACTGAAGCTTTCTTT; CDR3: CASSLRFTGGNTEAFF
V: TRBV28; J: TRBJ1-2; D: TRBD1; size: NA; DNA: TGTGCCAGCAGTTTAGGACAGGGCTACTATGGCTACACCTTC; CDR3: CASSLGQGYYGYTF
V: TRBV6-5; J: TRBJ1-2; D: TRBD1; size: NA; DNA: TGTGCCAGCAGTTACTCGAGGACAGGGGGCGGGTATGGCTACACCTTC; CDR3: CASSYSRTGGGYGYTF
V: TRBV5-5; J: TRBJ1-4; D: NA; size: NA; DNA: TGTGCCAGCAGCTCCATCCGTTTTTTGGGGGGTCGAGTAACTAATGAAAAACTGTTTTTT; CDR3: CASSSIRFLGGRVTNEKLFF
V: TRBV27; J: TRBJ1-5; D: TRBD1; size: NA; DNA: TGTGCCAGCAGTTTATCGTGGACAGGGGGCGGGAGCAATCAGCCCCAGCATTTT; CDR3: CASSLSWTGGGSNQPQHF
V: TRBV7-8; J: TRBJ1-5; D: TRBD1; size: NA; DNA: TGTGCCAGCACCCAGGACAGGGGGTTTAATCAGCCCCAGCATTTT; CDR3: CASTQDRGFNQPQHF
V: TRBV10-1; J: TRBJ1-1; D: TRBD1; size: NA; DNA: TGCGCCAGCAGTACGACCGGGACAGGGGTCACTGAAGCTTTCTTT; CDR3: CASSTTGTGVTEAFF
V: TRBV7-8; J: TRBJ1-2; D: NA; size: once; DNA: TGTGCCAGCAGCGTAGACAGGACGTATGGCTACACCTTC; CDR3: CASSVDRTYGYTF
V: TRBV4-2; J: TRBJ1-2; D: NA; size: NA; DNA: TGTGCCAGCAGCCCCTCGGGAGGGGGTTCTAACTATGGCTACACCTTC; CDR3: CASSPSGGGSNYGYTF